A selection of T cell receptor beta chains follows, all from one sample in a study of cytomegalovirus exposure and HLA in healthy donors. Repertoires were generated with immunoSEQ multiplex PCR, while TCRdb's copy carries only in-frame clones and drops some. The profile shows about 110,000 clones, under 85% of them singletons. Sequences were obtained from PBMCs. The receptors originated from a man aged 25 to 45 in good health and CMV-seronegative. Each CDR3 is given with its conserved first and last residue. Each record gives: D gene, clone size, J gene, V gene, CDR3 protein, CDR3 DNA. A D gene is named only where the DNA matches it firmly. Clone size is stated in some rows and not others, as once, few, many or a class when expanded.

D gene: TRBD2; clone size: .; J gene: TRBJ2-1; V gene: TRBV2; CDR3 protein: CASSDGQVAGVDYNEQFF; CDR3 DNA: TGTGCCAGCAGTGATGGGCAGGTAGCGGGAGTTGACTACAATGAGCAGTTCTTC
D gene: .; clone size: .; J gene: TRBJ2-7; V gene: TRBV6-6; CDR3 protein: CASNRDLYYEQYF; CDR3 DNA: TGTGCCAGCAACCGGGACTTGTACTACGAGCAGTACTTC
D gene: .; clone size: .; J gene: TRBJ2-2; V gene: TRBV7-3; CDR3 protein: CASSLTSENTGELFF; CDR3 DNA: TGTGCCAGCAGCTTAACTAGCGAAAACACCGGGGAGCTGTTTTTT
D gene: .; clone size: .; J gene: TRBJ2-3; V gene: TRBV15; CDR3 protein: CATSRGLGADTDTQYF; CDR3 DNA: TGTGCCACCAGCAGGGGTCTAGGGGCCGACACAGATACGCAGTATTTT
D gene: TRBD1; clone size: .; J gene: TRBJ1-5; V gene: TRBV15; CDR3 protein: CATSRDPGTGTNQPQHF; CDR3 DNA: TGTGCCACCAGCAGAGATCCCGGGACAGGGACAAATCAGCCCCAGCATTTT
D gene: TRBD1; clone size: .; J gene: TRBJ1-1; V gene: TRBV6-5; CDR3 protein: CASTRGQVNTEAFF; CDR3 DNA: TGTGCCAGCACTCGGGGACAGGTGAACACTGAAGCTTTCTTT
D gene: .; clone size: .; J gene: TRBJ1-1; V gene: TRBV30; CDR3 protein: CVWSSRRVGNTEAFF; CDR3 DNA: TGTGTCTGGAGTTCACGGCGGGTAGGGAACACTGAAGCTTTCTTT
D gene: .; clone size: .; J gene: TRBJ2-1; V gene: TRBV5-4; CDR3 protein: CASSSPTGGKILGEQFF; CDR3 DNA: TGTGCCAGCAGCTCCCCGACTGGCGGGAAGATTCTCGGTGAGCAGTTCTTC
D gene: .; clone size: .; J gene: TRBJ2-5; V gene: TRBV29-1; CDR3 protein: CSVVLSSETQYF; CDR3 DNA: TGCAGCGTTGTGCTTAGCTCAGAGACCCAGTACTTC
D gene: TRBD1; clone size: .; J gene: TRBJ2-1; V gene: TRBV19; CDR3 protein: CASSIAETGIYNEQFF; CDR3 DNA: TGTGCCAGTAGTATAGCGGAGACAGGGATATACAATGAGCAGTTCTTC
D gene: TRBD1; clone size: .; J gene: TRBJ1-4; V gene: TRBV6-6; CDR3 protein: CASSNSPGQGREKLFF; CDR3 DNA: TGTGCCAGCAGTAATTCGCCGGGACAGGGTCGGGAAAAACTGTTTTTT
D gene: TRBD1; clone size: .; J gene: TRBJ2-2; V gene: TRBV5-1; CDR3 protein: CASGPGQVVAGELFF; CDR3 DNA: TGCGCCAGCGGACCGGGACAGGTCGTGGCCGGGGAGCTGTTTTTT
D gene: .; clone size: once; J gene: TRBJ1-2; V gene: TRBV2; CDR3 protein: CASSAQGGDGYGYTF; CDR3 DNA: TGTGCCAGCAGTGCCCAAGGCGGCGACGGCTATGGCTACACCTTC
D gene: TRBD1; clone size: once; J gene: TRBJ2-7; V gene: TRBV27; CDR3 protein: CASSFPGGEQYF; CDR3 DNA: TGTGCCAGCAGTTTCCCAGGGGGCGAGCAGTACTTC
D gene: TRBD1; clone size: once; J gene: TRBJ2-5; V gene: TRBV5-1; CDR3 protein: CASRYWTGEETQYF; CDR3 DNA: TGCGCCAGCAGATATTGGACAGGGGAGGAGACCCAGTACTTC
D gene: TRBD2; clone size: .; J gene: TRBJ2-3; V gene: TRBV5-1; CDR3 protein: CASSLEGGGLAVTDTQYF; CDR3 DNA: TGCGCCAGCAGCTTGGAGGGGGGGGGACTAGCGGTCACAGATACGCAGTATTTT
D gene: TRBD2; clone size: .; J gene: TRBJ2-3; V gene: TRBV10-3; CDR3 protein: CAISESGTSEDTQYF; CDR3 DNA: TGTGCCATCAGTGAGTCGGGGACTAGCGAGGATACGCAGTATTTT
D gene: .; clone size: .; J gene: TRBJ2-1; V gene: TRBV7-3; CDR3 protein: CASSPGWDINEQFF; CDR3 DNA: TGTGCCAGCAGCCCCGGGTGGGACATCAATGAGCAGTTCTTC
D gene: TRBD1; clone size: few; J gene: TRBJ2-7; V gene: TRBV5-1; CDR3 protein: CASSLLRQGEDEQYF; CDR3 DNA: TGCGCCAGCAGCTTGCTGAGACAGGGGGAAGACGAGCAGTACTTC
D gene: .; clone size: .; J gene: TRBJ2-1; V gene: TRBV6-1; CDR3 protein: CASSEWGPGEFF; CDR3 DNA: TGTGCCAGCAGTGAGTGGGGGCCTGGGGAGTTCTTC
D gene: .; clone size: .; J gene: TRBJ2-5; V gene: TRBV7-9; CDR3 protein: CASSLQQGRETQYF; CDR3 DNA: TGTGCCAGCAGCTTACAACAGGGGAGGGAGACCCAGTACTTC
D gene: .; clone size: .; J gene: TRBJ2-7; V gene: TRBV28; CDR3 protein: CASSPPGLYPYEQYF; CDR3 DNA: TGTGCCAGCAGTCCCCCGGGGTTGTATCCCTACGAGCAGTACTTC
D gene: .; clone size: .; J gene: TRBJ2-7; V gene: TRBV19; CDR3 protein: CASSFRGSPDEQYF; CDR3 DNA: TGTGCCAGTAGTTTCAGGGGTTCCCCTGACGAGCAGTACTTC
D gene: TRBD1; clone size: .; J gene: TRBJ2-7; V gene: TRBV5-1; CDR3 protein: CASSLGGQGYYEQYF; CDR3 DNA: TGCGCCAGCAGCTTGGGTGGACAGGGGTACTACGAGCAGTACTTC
D gene: TRBD1; clone size: .; J gene: TRBJ2-7; V gene: TRBV28; CDR3 protein: CASIKRGTGGYEQYF; CDR3 DNA: TGTGCCAGCATCAAAAGGGGGACAGGGGGTTACGAGCAGTACTTC
D gene: .; clone size: .; J gene: TRBJ1-1; V gene: TRBV6-4; CDR3 protein: CASSEGRNTEAFF; CDR3 DNA: TGTGCCAGCAGTGAGGGCAGGAACACTGAAGCTTTCTTT
D gene: .; clone size: .; J gene: TRBJ1-2; V gene: TRBV9; CDR3 protein: CASSVVGGGNGYTF; CDR3 DNA: TGTGCCAGCAGCGTAGTGGGTGGAGGAAATGGCTACACCTTC
D gene: .; clone size: .; J gene: TRBJ1-4; V gene: TRBV6-5; CDR3 protein: CASRSHGSVNEKLFF; CDR3 DNA: TGTGCCAGCAGGTCTCATGGCAGCGTTAATGAAAAACTGTTTTTT
D gene: .; clone size: .; J gene: TRBJ2-2; V gene: TRBV5-1; CDR3 protein: CASRTNFRSGELFF; CDR3 DNA: TGCGCCAGCAGGACTAACTTTAGGTCCGGGGAGCTGTTTTTT
D gene: .; clone size: many; J gene: TRBJ2-3; V gene: TRBV19; CDR3 protein: CASRRGGGSHPTDTQYF; CDR3 DNA: TGTGCCAGTAGGAGAGGCGGGGGCTCACACCCCACAGATACGCAGTATTTT
D gene: .; clone size: .; J gene: TRBJ1-5; V gene: TRBV5-6; CDR3 protein: CASSLVGSPGQPQHF; CDR3 DNA: TGTGCCAGCAGCTTGGTTGGGAGCCCGGGGCAGCCCCAGCATTTT
D gene: .; clone size: few; J gene: TRBJ1-4; V gene: TRBV4-2; CDR3 protein: CASSLPGATNEKLFF; CDR3 DNA: TGTGCCAGCAGCCTGCCGGGGGCAACTAATGAAAAACTGTTTTTT
D gene: .; clone size: few; J gene: TRBJ1-1; V gene: TRBV15; CDR3 protein: CATSRNRVTEAFF; CDR3 DNA: TGTGCCACCAGCAGGAACAGGGTTACTGAAGCTTTCTTT
D gene: .; clone size: few; J gene: TRBJ1-6; V gene: TRBV5-6; CDR3 protein: CASSPGQSERSPLHF; CDR3 DNA: TGTGCCAGCAGCCCCGGACAGTCCGAGAGGTCACCCCTCCACTTT
D gene: TRBD2; clone size: .; J gene: TRBJ2-7; V gene: TRBV28; CDR3 protein: CASSRTSGSYEQYF; CDR3 DNA: TGTGCCAGCAGTCGGACTAGCGGATCCTACGAGCAGTACTTC
D gene: .; clone size: .; J gene: TRBJ2-5; V gene: TRBV29-1; CDR3 protein: CSVGTDQETQYF; CDR3 DNA: TGCAGCGTTGGGACAGACCAAGAGACCCAGTACTTC
D gene: TRBD2; clone size: .; J gene: TRBJ2-7; V gene: TRBV2; CDR3 protein: CAIGEGAEQYF; CDR3 DNA: TGTGCCATTGGGGAGGGAGCCGAGCAGTACTTC